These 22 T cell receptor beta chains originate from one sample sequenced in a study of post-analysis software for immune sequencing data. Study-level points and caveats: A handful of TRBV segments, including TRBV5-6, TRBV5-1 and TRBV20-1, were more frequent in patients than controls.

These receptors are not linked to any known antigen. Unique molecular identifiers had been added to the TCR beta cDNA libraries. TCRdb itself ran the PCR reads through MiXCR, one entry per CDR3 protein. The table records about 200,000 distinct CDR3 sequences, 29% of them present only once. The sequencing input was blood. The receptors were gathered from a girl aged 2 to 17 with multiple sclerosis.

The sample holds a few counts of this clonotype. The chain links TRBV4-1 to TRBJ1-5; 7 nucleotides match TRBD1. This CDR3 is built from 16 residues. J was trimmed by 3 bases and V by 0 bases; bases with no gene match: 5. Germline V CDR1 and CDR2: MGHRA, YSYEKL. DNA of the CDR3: TGCGCCAGCAGCCAAGAGATGGGACAGCTCAATCAGCCCCAGCATTTT. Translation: CASSQEMGQLNQPQHF.

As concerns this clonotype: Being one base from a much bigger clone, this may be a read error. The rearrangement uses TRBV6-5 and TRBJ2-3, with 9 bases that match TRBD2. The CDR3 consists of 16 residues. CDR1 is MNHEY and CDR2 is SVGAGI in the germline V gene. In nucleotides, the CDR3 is TGTGCCGGCAGTTACTCCGGCGGGGGGGTGCAGGGTACGCAGTATTTT. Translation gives CAGSYSGGGVQGTQYF.

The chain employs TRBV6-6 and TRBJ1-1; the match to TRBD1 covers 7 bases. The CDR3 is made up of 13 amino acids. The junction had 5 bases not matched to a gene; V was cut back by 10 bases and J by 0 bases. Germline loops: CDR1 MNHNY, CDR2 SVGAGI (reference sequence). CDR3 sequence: CAIGRGVNTEAFF. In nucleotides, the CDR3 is TGTGCCATAGGCAGGGGGGTGAACACTGAAGCTTTCTTT.

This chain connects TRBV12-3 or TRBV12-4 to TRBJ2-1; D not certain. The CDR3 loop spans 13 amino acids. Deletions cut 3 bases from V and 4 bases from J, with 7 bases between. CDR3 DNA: TGTGCCAGCAGTTTCATCGTATACAATGAGCAGTTCTTC. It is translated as CASSFIVYNEQFF.

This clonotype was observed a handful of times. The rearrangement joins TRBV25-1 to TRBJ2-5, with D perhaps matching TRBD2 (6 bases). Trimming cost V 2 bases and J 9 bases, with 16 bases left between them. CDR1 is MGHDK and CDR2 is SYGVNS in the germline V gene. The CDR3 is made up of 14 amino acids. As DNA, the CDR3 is TGTGCCAGCAGTGAAGTAGAAGACGGGAGTTCCCAGTACTTC. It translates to CASSEVEDGSSQYF.

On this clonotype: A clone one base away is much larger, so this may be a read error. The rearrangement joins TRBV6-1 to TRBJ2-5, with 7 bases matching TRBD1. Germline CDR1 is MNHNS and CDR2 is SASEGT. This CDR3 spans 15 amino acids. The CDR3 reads CAGSQRGRGQETQYF. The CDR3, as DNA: TGTGCCGGCAGTCAGAGGGGGCGCGGGCAAGAGACCCAGTACTTC.

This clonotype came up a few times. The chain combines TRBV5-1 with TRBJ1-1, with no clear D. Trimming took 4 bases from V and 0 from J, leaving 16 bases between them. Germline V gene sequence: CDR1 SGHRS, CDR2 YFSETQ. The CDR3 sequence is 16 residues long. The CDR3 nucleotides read TGCGCCAGCAGCAGAGACCGCAGGTCCATGAACACTGAAGCTTTCTTT. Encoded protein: CASSRDRRSMNTEAFF.

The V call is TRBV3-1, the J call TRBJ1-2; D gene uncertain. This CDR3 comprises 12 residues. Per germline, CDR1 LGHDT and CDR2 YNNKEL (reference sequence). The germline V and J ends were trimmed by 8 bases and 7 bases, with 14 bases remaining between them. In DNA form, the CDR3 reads TGTGCCAGCGGCCTCTCCGGGATTGGCTACACCTTC. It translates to CASGLSGIGYTF.

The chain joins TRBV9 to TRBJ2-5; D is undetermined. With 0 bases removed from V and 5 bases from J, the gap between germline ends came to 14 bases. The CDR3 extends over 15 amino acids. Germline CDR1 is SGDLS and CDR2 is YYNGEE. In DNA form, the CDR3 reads TGTGCCAGCAGCGTAGGCAGCACCGCTTGGGAGACCCAGTACTTC. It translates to CASSVGSTAWETQYF.

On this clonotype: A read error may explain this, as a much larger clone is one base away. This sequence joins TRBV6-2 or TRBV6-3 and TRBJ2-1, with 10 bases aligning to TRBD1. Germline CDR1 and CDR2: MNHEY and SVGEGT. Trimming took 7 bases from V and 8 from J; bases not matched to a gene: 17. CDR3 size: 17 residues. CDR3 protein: CASTSISPGQGFYEQFF. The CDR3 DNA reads TGTGCCAGCACATCCATATCCCCGGGACAGGGGTTCTATGAGCAGTTCTTC.

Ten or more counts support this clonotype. Written as DNA, the CDR3 is TGTGCCAGCAGCTTGGGTTCCCCCACTCGACTGCGCGCCCACAATGAGCAGTTCTTC. This sequence encodes CASSLGSPTRLRAHNEQFF. The gene calls are TRBV7-8 and TRBJ2-1; unclear D gene. The V and J ends lost 3 bases and 5 bases respectively, with 26 bases between them. The CDR3 contains 19 residues. Germline V gene sequence: CDR1 SGHVS, CDR2 FQNEAQ.

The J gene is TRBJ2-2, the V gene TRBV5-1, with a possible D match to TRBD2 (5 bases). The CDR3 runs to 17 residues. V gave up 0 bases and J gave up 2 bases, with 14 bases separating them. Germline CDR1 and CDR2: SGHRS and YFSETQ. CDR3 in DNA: TGCGCCAGCAGCTTGGAGGGAGCGAATGTTAACACCGGGGAGCTGTTTTTT. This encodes CASSLEGANVNTGELFF.

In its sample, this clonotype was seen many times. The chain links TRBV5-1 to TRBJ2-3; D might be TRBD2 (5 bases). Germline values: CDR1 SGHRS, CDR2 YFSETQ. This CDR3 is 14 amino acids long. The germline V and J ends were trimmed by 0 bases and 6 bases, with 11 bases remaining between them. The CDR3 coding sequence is TGCGCCAGCAGCTTGGCCAGAGGGCTGGATACGCAGTATTTT. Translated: CASSLARGLDTQYF.

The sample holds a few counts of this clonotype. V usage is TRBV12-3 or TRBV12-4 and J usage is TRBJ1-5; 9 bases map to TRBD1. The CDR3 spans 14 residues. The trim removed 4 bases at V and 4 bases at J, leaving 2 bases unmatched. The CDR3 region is CASSSTGGNQPQHF. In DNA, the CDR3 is TGTGCCAGCAGTTCGACAGGGGGGAATCAGCCCCAGCATTTT.

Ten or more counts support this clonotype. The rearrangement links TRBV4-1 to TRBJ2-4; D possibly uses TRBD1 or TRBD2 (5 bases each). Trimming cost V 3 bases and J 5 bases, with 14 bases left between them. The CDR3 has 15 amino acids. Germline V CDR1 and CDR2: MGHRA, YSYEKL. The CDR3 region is CASSHLGRDENIQYF. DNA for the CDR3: TGCGCCAGCAGCCATCTCGGCCGGGACGAAAACATTCAGTACTTC.

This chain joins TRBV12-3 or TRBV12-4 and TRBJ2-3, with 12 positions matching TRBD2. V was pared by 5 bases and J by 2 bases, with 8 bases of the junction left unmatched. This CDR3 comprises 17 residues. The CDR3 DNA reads TGTGCCAGCAGTCCCTCCGGGACTAGCGGGCACACAGATACGCAGTATTTT. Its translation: CASSPSGTSGHTDTQYF.

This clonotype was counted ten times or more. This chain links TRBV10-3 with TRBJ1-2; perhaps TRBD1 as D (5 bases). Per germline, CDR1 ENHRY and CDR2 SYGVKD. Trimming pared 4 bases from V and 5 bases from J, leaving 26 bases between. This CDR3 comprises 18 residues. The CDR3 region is CAISVGRGGAHLSYGYTF. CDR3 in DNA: TGTGCCATCAGTGTGGGTCGAGGAGGGGCCCACCTCTCTTATGGCTACACCTTC.

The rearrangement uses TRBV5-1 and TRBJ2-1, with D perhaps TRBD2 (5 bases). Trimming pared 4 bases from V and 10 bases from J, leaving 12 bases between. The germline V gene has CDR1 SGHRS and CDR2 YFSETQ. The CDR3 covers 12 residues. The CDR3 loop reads CASSRSGEEQFF. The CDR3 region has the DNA TGCGCCAGCAGCCGCTCCGGGGAGGAGCAGTTCTTC.

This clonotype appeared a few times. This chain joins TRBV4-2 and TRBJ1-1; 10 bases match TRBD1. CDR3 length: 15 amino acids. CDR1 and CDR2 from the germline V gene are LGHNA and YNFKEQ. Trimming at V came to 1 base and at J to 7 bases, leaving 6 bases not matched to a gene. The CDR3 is CASSQAGQGKLEAFF. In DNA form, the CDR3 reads TGTGCCAGCAGCCAAGCGGGACAGGGGAAACTTGAAGCTTTCTTT.

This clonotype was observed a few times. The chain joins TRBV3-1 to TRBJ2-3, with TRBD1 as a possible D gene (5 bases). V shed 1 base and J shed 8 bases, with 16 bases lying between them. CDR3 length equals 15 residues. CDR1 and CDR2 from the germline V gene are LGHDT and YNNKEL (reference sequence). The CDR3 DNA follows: TGTGCCAGCAGCCAAGTTGGCGGCGCAAGGGGTACGCAGTATTTT. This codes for CASSQVGGARGTQYF.

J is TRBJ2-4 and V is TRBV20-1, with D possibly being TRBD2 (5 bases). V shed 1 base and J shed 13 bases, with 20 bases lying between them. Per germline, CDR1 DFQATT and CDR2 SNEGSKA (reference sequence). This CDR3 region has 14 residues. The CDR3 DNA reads TGCAGTGCTAGAGTCGGGGTGGGTTACAATGAGCAGTACTTC. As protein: CSARVGVGYNEQYF.

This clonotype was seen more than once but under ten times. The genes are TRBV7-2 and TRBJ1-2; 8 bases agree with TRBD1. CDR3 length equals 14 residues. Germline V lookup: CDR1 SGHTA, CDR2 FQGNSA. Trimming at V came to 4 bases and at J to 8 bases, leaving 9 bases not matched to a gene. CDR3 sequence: CASSSDRAIGGYTF. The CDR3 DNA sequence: TGTGCCAGCAGCTCGGACAGGGCCATTGGAGGCTACACCTTC.